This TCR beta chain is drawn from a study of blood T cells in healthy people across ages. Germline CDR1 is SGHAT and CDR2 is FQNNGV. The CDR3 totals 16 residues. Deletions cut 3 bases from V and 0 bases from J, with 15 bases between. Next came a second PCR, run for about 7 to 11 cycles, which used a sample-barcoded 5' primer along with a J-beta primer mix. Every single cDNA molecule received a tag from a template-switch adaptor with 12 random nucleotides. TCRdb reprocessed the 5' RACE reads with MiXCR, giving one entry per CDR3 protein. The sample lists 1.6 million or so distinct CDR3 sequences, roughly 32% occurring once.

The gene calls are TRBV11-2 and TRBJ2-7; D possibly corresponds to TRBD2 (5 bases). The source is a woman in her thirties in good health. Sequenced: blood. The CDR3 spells CASSFLLTINSYEQYF. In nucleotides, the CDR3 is TGTGCCAGCAGCTTCCTCCTGACTATAAACTCCTACGAGCAGTACTTC.